This entry concerns a single T cell receptor beta chain. The antigen is undetermined. This entry comes from a study of T-cell reconstitution after alpha-beta-depleted transplantation in children. General study findings and limits: TCRbeta diversity was high at day 60 in some patients (a result of surviving recipient T cells and thymic progenitors).

CDR1 LGHDT and CDR2 YNNKEL come from the germline V gene (reference sequence). The junction had 7 bases not matched to a gene; V was cut back by 1 base and J by 7 bases. The CDR3 consists of 15 residues. Researchers prepared the TCRbeta library using unique molecular identifiers, the study reports. TCRdb recomputed calls from the PCR reads with MiXCR, one row per CDR3 protein. The data show about 310,000 distinct CDR3 sequences, around 20% seen once. The sequencing here drew on PBMCs, mostly from graft donor cells, taken 180 days after TCRalphabeta/CD19-depleted stem cell transplant. The sequence derives from a male patient between 10 and 17 years old who had a stem cell transplant for acute lymphoblastic leukemia, so the T cells may come from the graft donor. The chain has TRBV3-1 and TRBJ2-1, with 7 bases that match TRBD1. CDR3 loop: CASSQGLGTVNEQFF. The CDR3 nucleotides are TGTGCCAGCAGCCAAGGGCTAGGGACAGTTAATGAGCAGTTCTTC.